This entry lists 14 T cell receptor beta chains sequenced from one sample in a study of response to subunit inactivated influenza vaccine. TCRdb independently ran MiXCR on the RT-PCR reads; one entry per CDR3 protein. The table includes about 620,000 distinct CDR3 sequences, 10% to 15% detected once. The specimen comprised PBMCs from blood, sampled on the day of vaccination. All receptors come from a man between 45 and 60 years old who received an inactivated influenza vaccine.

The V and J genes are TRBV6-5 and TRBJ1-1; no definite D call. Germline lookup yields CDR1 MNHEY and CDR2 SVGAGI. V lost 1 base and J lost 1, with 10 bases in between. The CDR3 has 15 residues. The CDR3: CASSYFGSGNTEAFF. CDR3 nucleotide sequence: TGTGCCAGCAGTTACTTCGGGTCGGGGAACACTGAAGCTTTCTTT.

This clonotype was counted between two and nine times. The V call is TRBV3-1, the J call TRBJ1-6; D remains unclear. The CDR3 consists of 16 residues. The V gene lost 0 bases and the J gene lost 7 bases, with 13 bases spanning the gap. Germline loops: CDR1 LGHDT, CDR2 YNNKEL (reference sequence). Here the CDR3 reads CASSQDAWQRNSPLHF. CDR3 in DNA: TGTGCCAGCAGCCAAGACGCATGGCAACGGAATTCACCCCTCCACTTT.

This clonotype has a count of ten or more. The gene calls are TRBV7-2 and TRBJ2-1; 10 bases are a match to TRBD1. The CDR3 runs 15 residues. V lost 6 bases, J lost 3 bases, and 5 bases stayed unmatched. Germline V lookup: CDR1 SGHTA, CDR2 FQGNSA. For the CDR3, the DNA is TGTGCCAGCAGTCGGGACAGGGGACGCTACAATGAGCAGTTCTTC. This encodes CASSRDRGRYNEQFF. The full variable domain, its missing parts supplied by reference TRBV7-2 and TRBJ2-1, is GAGVSQSPSNKVTEKGKDVELRCDPISGHTALYWYRQSLGQGLEFLIYFQGNSAPDKSGLPSDRFSAERTGGSVSTLTIQRTQQEDSAVYLCASSRDRGRYNEQFFGPGTRLTVL.

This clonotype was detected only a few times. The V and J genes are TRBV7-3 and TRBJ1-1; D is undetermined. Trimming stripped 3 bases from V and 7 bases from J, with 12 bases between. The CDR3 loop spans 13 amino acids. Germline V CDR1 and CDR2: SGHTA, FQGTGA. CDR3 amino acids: CASSFRVRDEAFF. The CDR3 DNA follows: TGTGCCAGCAGCTTCCGGGTACGCGATGAAGCTTTCTTT.

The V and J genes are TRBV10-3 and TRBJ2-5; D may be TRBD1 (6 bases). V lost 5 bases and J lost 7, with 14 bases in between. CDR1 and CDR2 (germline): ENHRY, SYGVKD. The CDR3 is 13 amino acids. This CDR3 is CAISTTGQWTQYF. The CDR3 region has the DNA TGTGCCATCAGTACAACAGGGCAGTGGACCCAGTACTTC.

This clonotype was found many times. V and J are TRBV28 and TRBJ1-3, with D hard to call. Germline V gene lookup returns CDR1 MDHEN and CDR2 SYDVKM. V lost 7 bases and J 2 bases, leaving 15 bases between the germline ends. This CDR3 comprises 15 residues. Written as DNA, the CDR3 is TGTGCCAGCACCGAAACGTGGCAGGCTGGAAACACCATATATTTT. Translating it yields CASTETWQAGNTIYF.

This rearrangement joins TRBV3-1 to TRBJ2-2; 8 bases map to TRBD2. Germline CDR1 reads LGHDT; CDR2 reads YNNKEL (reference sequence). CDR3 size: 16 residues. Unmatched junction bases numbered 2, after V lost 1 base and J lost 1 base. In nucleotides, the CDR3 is TGTGCCAGCAGCCAAGTAGCGGGACTGAACACCGGGGAGCTGTTTTTT. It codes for CASSQVAGLNTGELFF.

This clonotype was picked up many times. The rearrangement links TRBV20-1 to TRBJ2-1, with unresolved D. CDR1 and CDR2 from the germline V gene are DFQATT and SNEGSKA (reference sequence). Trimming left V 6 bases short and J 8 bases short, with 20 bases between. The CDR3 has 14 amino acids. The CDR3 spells CSAIPGLLRHEQFF. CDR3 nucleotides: TGCAGTGCGATACCGGGTCTCCTTCGGCATGAGCAGTTCTTC.

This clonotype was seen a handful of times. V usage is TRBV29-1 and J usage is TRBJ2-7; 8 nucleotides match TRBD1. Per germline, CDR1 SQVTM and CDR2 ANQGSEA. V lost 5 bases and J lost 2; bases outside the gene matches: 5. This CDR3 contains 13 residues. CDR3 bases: TGCAGCGTTCGGACAGGGCAGACCTACGAGCAGTACTTC. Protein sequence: CSVRTGQTYEQYF.

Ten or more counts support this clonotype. The CDR3: CASSQVSGLNTEAFF. The CDR3, as DNA: TGTGCCAGCAGCCAAGTTTCGGGGTTGAACACTGAAGCTTTCTTT. The gene calls are TRBV14 and TRBJ1-1; D remains ambiguous. The CDR3 spans 15 residues. V shed 1 base and J shed 0 bases, with 9 bases lying between them. The germline gives CDR1 SGHDN, CDR2 FVKESK.

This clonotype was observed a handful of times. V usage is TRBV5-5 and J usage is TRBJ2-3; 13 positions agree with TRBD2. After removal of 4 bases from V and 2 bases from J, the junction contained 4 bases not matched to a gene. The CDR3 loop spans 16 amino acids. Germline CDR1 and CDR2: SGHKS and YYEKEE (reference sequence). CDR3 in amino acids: CASSDGTSGVTDTQYF. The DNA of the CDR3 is TGTGCCAGCAGCGATGGGACTAGCGGGGTCACAGATACGCAGTATTTT.

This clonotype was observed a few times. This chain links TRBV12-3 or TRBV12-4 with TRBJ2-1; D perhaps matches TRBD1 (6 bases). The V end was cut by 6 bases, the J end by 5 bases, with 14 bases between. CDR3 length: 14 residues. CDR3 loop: CASSILGANNEQFF. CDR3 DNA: TGTGCCAGCAGCATTCTGGGGGCCAACAATGAGCAGTTCTTC.

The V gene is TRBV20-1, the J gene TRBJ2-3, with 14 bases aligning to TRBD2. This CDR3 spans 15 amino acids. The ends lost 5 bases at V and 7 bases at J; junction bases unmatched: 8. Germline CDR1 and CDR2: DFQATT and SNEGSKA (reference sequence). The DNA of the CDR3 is TGCAGTGCTCCCCCTGGGACTAGCGGGAGTTATACGCAGTATTTT. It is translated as CSAPPGTSGSYTQYF.

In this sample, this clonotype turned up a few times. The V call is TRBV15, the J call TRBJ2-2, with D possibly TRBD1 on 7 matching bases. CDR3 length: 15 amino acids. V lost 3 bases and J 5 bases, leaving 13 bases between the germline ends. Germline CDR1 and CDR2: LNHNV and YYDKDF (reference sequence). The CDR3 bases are TGTGCCACCAGCAGCCGACAGGGAGGTACCGGGGAGCTGTTTTTT. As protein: CATSSRQGGTGELFF. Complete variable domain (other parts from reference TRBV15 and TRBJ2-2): DAMVIQNPRYQVTQFGKPVTLSCSQTLNHNVMYWYQQKSSQAPKLLFHYYDKDFNNEADTPDNFQSRRPNTSFCFLDIRSPGLGDTAMYLCATSSRQGGTGELFFGEGSRLTVL.